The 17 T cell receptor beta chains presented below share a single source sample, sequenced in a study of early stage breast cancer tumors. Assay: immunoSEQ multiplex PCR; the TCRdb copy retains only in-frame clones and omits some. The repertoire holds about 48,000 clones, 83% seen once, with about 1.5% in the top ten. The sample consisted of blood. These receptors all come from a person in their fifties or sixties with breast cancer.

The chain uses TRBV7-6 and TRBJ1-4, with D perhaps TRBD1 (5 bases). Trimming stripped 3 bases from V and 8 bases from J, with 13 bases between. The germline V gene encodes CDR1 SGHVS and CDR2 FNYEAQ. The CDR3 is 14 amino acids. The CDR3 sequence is CASSFSQGREKLFF. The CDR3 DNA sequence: TGTGCCAGCAGCTTTAGTCAGGGTCGCGAAAAACTGTTTTTT.

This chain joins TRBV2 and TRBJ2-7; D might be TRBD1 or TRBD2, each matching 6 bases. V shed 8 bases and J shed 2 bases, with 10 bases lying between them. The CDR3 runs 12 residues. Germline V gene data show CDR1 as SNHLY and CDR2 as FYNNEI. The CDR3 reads CASGGTPYEQYF. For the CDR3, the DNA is TGTGCCAGCGGGGGGACACCCTACGAGCAGTACTTC.

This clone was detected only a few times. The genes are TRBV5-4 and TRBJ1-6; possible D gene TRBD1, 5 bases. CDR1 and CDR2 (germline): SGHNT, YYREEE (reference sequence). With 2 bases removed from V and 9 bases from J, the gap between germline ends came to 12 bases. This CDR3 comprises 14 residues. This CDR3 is CASSFWGGSSPLHF. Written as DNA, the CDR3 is TGTGCCAGCAGCTTCTGGGGGGGGAGTTCACCCCTCCACTTT.

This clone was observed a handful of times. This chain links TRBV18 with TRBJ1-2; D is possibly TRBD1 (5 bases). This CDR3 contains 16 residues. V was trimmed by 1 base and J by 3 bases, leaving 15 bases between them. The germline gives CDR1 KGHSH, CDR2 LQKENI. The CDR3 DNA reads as TGTGCCAGCTCACCACTGGAGGTCCCGACAGACTATGGCTACACCTTC. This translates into CASSPLEVPTDYGYTF.

CDR3: CASSLEEGGYTF. CDR3 bases: TGTGCCAGCAGCTTAGAGGAGGGTGGCTACACCTTC. This chain joins TRBV7-9 and TRBJ1-2; D not certain. Between the trimmed V and J ends, which lost 1 base and 7 bases, there was a span of 7 bases. This CDR3 has 12 residues. CDR1 is SEHNR and CDR2 is FQNEAQ in the germline V gene (reference sequence).

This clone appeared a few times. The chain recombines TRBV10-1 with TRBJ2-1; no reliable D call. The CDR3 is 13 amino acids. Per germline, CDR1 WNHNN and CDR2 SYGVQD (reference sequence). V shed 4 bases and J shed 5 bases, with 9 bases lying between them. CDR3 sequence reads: CASSVGPHNEQFF. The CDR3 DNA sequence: TGCGCCAGCAGTGTGGGCCCCCACAATGAGCAGTTCTTC.

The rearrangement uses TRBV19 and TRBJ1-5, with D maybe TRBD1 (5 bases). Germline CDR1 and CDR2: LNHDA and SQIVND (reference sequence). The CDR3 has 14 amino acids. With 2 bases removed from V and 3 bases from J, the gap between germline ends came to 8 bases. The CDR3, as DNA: TGTGCCAGTAGTATACAGGGAGACAATCAGCCCCAGCATTTT. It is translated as CASSIQGDNQPQHF.

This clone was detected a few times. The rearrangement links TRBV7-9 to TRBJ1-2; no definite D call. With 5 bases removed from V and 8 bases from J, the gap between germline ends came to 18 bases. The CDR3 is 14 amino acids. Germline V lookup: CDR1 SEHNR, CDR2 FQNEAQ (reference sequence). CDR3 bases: TGTGCCAGCAGCCCCATATTAAGCGCGCGGGGCTACACCTTC. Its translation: CASSPILSARGYTF.

The CDR3 is CAISTFTGEAFF. CDR3 sequence (DNA): TGTGCCATCAGTACTTTTACCGGGGAAGCTTTCTTT. This chain joins TRBV10-3 and TRBJ1-1; D gene uncertain. V was pared by 5 bases and J by 8 bases, with 12 bases between. The CDR3 totals 12 residues. Germline V gene data show CDR1 as ENHRY and CDR2 as SYGVKD.

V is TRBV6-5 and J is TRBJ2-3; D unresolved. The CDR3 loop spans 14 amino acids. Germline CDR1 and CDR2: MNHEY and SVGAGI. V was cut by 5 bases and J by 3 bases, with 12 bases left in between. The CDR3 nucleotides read TGTGCCAGCAGTCCCCTTCGGACGACAGATACGCAGTATTTT. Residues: CASSPLRTTDTQYF.

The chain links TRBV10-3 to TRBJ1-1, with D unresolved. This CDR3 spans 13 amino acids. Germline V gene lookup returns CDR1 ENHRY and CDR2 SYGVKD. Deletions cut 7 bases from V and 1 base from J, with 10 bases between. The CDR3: CAINRASNTEAFF. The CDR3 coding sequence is TGTGCCATCAATAGGGCGTCGAACACTGAAGCTTTCTTT.

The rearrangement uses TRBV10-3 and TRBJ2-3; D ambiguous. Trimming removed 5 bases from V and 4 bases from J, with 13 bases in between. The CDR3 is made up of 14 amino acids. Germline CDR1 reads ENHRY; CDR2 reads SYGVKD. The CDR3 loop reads CAISLDGFSDTQYF. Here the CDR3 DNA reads TGTGCCATCAGTTTAGATGGCTTCTCAGATACGCAGTATTTT.

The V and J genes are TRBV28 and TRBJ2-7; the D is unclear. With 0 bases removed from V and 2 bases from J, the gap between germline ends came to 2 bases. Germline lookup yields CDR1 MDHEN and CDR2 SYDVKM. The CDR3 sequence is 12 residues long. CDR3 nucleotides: TGTGCCAGCAGTTTATGGCCCTACGAGCAGTACTTC. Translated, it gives CASSLWPYEQYF.

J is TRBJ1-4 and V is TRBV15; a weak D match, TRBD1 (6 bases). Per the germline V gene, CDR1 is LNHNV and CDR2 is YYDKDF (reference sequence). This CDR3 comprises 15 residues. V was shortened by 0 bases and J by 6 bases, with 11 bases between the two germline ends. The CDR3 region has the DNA TGTGCCACCAGCAGAGATAAGGGGGAAGATGAAAAACTGTTTTTT. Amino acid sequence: CATSRDKGEDEKLFF.

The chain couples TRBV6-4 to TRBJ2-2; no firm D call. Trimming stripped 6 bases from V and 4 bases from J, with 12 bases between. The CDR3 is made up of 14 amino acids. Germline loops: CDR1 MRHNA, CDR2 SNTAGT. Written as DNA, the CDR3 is TGTGCCAGCAGAGAATTTTCGGGCACCGGGGAGCTGTTTTTT. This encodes CASREFSGTGELFF.

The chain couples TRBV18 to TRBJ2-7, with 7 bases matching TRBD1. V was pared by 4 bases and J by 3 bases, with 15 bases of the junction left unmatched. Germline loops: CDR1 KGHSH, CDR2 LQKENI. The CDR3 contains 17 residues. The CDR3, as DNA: TGTGCCAGCTCACTGGGACAGACAACCCTATGGGTCTACGAGCAGTACTTC. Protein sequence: CASSLGQTTLWVYEQYF.

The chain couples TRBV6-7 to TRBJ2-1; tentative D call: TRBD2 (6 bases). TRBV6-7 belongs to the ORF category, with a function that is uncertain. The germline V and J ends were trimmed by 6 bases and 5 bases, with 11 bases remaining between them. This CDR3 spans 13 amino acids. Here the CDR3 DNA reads TGTGCCAGCAGGCGGGGCTGGGACAATGAGCAGTTCTTC. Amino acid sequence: CASRRGWDNEQFF.